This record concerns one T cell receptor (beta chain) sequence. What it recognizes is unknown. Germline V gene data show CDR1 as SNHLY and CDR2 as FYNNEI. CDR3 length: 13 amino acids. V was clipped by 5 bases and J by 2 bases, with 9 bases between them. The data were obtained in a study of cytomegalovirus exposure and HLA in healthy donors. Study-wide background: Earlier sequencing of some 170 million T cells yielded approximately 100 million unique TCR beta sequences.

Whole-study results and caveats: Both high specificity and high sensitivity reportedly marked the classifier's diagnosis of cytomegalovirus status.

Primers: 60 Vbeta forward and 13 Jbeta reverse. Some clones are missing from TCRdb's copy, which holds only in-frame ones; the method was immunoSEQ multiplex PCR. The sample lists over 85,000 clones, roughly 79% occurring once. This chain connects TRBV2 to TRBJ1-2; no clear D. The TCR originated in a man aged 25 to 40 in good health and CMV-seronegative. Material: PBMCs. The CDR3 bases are TGTGCCAGCAGTCCCGACTTAAACTATGGCTACACCTTC. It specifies CASSPDLNYGYTF.